This T cell receptor beta chain comes out of a study of blood T cell repertoires in COVID-19. As for the study in general: Researchers got acute and convalescent COVID-19 samples from the United States, Italy and Spain.

Original handling: Reference gene primer amplification gave nucleated cell count estimates. Using immunoSEQ multiplex PCR, the repertoire was profiled, and TCRdb retains in-frame clones only, with some absent. Clonal size and the V and J genes are those of that table, whereas D and trimming came from the DNA. The sample gives 250,000 or so clones, around four fifths of which show up once; 5.5% to 8% is in the top ten. Trimming at V came to 2 bases and at J to 1 base, leaving 4 bases not matched to a gene. Germline-derived CDR1 and CDR2 are SGHKS and YYEKEE (reference sequence). The CDR3 runs to 15 residues.

V gene TRBV5-5 combines with J gene TRBJ1-1; TRBD1 aligns across 8 bases. Sequenced sample: peripheral blood. The TCR originated in a woman aged 55-69 years with active or convalescent COVID-19. This CDR3 is CASSFVGQGNTEAFF. CDR3 DNA sequence: TGTGCCAGCAGCTTCGTAGGACAGGGGAACACTGAAGCTTTCTTT.